The 27 T cell receptor beta chains below were found in one sample sequenced in a study of neurological immune-mediated disorders. TCRdb re-called the 5' RACE reads through MiXCR, storing one row per CDR3 protein. The table includes under 90,000 distinct CDR3 sequences, approximately 10% detected once. Sequencing was carried out using PBMCs. Receptors were obtained from a man between 45 and 60 years old in good health.

This clonotype was recorded many times. The chain employs TRBV5-1 and TRBJ2-5; 8 bases agree with TRBD1. After removal of 3 bases from V and 2 bases from J, the junction contained 3 bases not matched to a gene. The CDR3 length is 14 residues. Germline CDR1 is SGHRS and CDR2 is YFSETQ. The CDR3 is CASSSDRVQETQYF. The CDR3 DNA sequence: TGCGCCAGCAGCTCGGACAGGGTACAAGAGACCCAGTACTTC.

This clonotype was picked up many times. The chain uses TRBV7-2 and TRBJ2-7; 10 positions match TRBD1. Germline CDR1 reads SGHTA; CDR2 reads FQGNSA. Trimming took 5 bases from V and 5 from J; bases not matched to a gene: 12. The CDR3 length is 16 residues. The CDR3 region is CASSRGRGQGSDEQYF. The CDR3 DNA sequence: TGTGCCAGCAGCAGGGGGAGGGGACAGGGGAGCGACGAGCAGTACTTC.

This clonotype appeared many times. The V gene is TRBV7-2, the J gene TRBJ2-3; 8 positions agree with TRBD2. The length of the CDR3 is 15 residues. V trimming: 3 bases; J trimming: 5 bases; junction bases outside the gene matches: 7. Looked up from germline, CDR1 is SGHTA and CDR2 is FQGNSA. CDR3 in amino acids: CASSLAGGGVDTQYF. The CDR3 bases are TGTGCCAGCAGCTTGGCGGGGGGAGGGGTAGATACGCAGTATTTT.

The table lists this clonotype with many counts. The chain employs TRBV12-3 or TRBV12-4 and TRBJ1-3, with 7 bases matching TRBD1. The CDR3 is 19 amino acids. The V and J ends lost 6 bases and 0 bases, in that order; junction bases with no gene match: 17. The CDR3 protein is CASSPLGQLILGSGNTIYF. CDR3 bases: TGTGCCAGCAGCCCCCTGGGACAGTTGATTTTGGGCTCTGGAAACACCATATATTTT.

This clonotype was recorded many times. This sequence joins TRBV7-2 and TRBJ2-1, with 14 bases fitting TRBD2. CDR1 and CDR2 (germline): SGHTA, FQGNSA. Trimming removed 5 bases from V and 7 bases from J; junction bases left unmatched: 4. CDR3 length: 15 residues. The CDR3, as DNA: TGTGCCAGCAGCCTGACTAGCGGGAGGGAAAATGAGCAGTTCTTC. Protein product: CASSLTSGRENEQFF. The variable domain in full, with the rest retrieved from reference TRBV7-2 and TRBJ2-1, is GAGVSQSPSNKVTEKGKDVELRCDPISGHTALYWYRQSLGQGLEFLIYFQGNSAPDKSGLPSDRFSAERTGGSVSTLTIQRTQQEDSAVYLCASSLTSGRENEQFFGPGTRLTVL.

This clonotype has a count of ten or more. This sequence joins TRBV20-1 and TRBJ2-1; D not certain. The germline gives CDR1 DFQATT, CDR2 SNEGSKA (reference sequence). The CDR3 spans 12 residues. V was cut by 1 base and J by 6 bases, with 7 bases left in between. In nucleotides, the CDR3 is TGCAGTGCTAGAGGAGAGCTCAATGAGCAGTTCTTC. Protein product: CSARGELNEQFF.

This clonotype was recorded many times. The chain recombines TRBV4-1 with TRBJ2-4; 8 bases are shared with TRBD1. This CDR3 contains 19 residues. The junction had 17 bases not matched to a gene; V was cut back by 7 bases and J by 0 bases. CDR1 and CDR2 from the germline V gene are MGHRA and YSYEKL. In DNA, the CDR3 is TGCGCCAGCACCTCGATAGGGGGGACAGGCCCCGTAGCCAAAAACATTCAGTACTTC. As protein: CASTSIGGTGPVAKNIQYF.

This clonotype was seen many times. The chain recombines TRBV3-1 with TRBJ1-2; 9 bases match TRBD1. Germline loops: CDR1 LGHDT, CDR2 YNNKEL (reference sequence). V gave up 5 bases and J gave up 3 bases; unmatched junction bases: 10. The CDR3 runs to 16 residues. In DNA, the CDR3 is TGTGCCAGCAGCTTCGGACAGGGGAAGTTTGACTATGGCTACACCTTC. Translating gives CASSFGQGKFDYGYTF.

This clonotype was counted ten times or more. The rearrangement links TRBV3-1 to TRBJ2-2; D remains unclear. V was pared by 1 base and J by 2 bases, with 5 bases between. CDR1 is LGHDT, CDR2 YNNKEL, per germline (reference sequence). This CDR3 comprises 14 residues. The CDR3 here is CASSQGRNTGELFF. CDR3 nucleotide sequence: TGTGCCAGCAGCCAAGGAAGAAACACCGGGGAGCTGTTTTTT.

The sample holds many counts of this clonotype. This chain connects TRBV3-1 to TRBJ2-5; 9 nucleotides agree with TRBD1. The CDR3 spans 16 residues. V was pared by 0 bases and J by 4 bases, with 6 bases of the junction left unmatched. Germline-derived CDR1 and CDR2 are LGHDT and YNNKEL (reference sequence). The CDR3 spells CASSQEPGQGAETQYF. CDR3 bases: TGTGCCAGCAGCCAAGAACCGGGACAGGGTGCAGAGACCCAGTACTTC.

This clonotype showed up many times. The chain is built from TRBV5-1 and TRBJ2-3, with 10 bases fitting TRBD2. Losses at the gene ends were 2 bases for V and 2 bases for J; bases not matched to a gene: 5. The V gene's germline CDR1 is SGHRS and CDR2 YFSETQ. CDR3 size: 16 residues. Here the CDR3 reads CASSFYLAGVTDTQYF. The CDR3 DNA reads as TGCGCCAGCAGCTTCTACCTAGCGGGGGTCACAGATACGCAGTATTTT.

In its sample, this clonotype was seen many times. The rearrangement uses TRBV7-9 and TRBJ2-7; 8 bases fit TRBD1. With 1 base clipped from V and 6 bases from J, the junction kept 5 bases outside the gene matches. This CDR3 has 14 amino acids. CDR1 and CDR2 (germline): SEHNR, FQNEAQ (reference sequence). The CDR3 loop reads CASSLVGQGGEQYF. The CDR3 coding sequence is TGTGCCAGCAGCTTAGTTGGACAGGGAGGCGAGCAGTACTTC.

This clonotype was found many times. This chain connects TRBV3-1 to TRBJ2-2, with D tentatively TRBD1 (5 bases). Between the trimmed V and J ends, which lost 1 base and 6 bases, there was a span of 9 bases. The CDR3 loop spans 14 amino acids. Germline loops: CDR1 LGHDT, CDR2 YNNKEL (reference sequence). CDR3 residues: CASSQVRGSGELFF. CDR3 nucleotides: TGTGCCAGCAGCCAAGTAAGGGGCTCCGGGGAGCTGTTTTTT.

This clonotype was found many times. The chain is built from TRBV9 and TRBJ1-6; D unresolved. Trimming took off 3 bases at V and 12 bases at J, with 16 bases between the two ends. CDR1 SGDLS and CDR2 YYNGEE come from the germline V gene. CDR3 length: 14 residues. The CDR3 DNA reads as TGTGCCAGCAGCGAGACCCAAGGTGTGGGACCCCTCCACTTT. Its translation: CASSETQGVGPLHF.

At least ten counts were recorded for this clonotype. The chain carries TRBV7-3 and TRBJ2-1, with TRBD2 identical over 8 bases. The germline V gene encodes CDR1 SGHTA and CDR2 FQGTGA. The trim removed 4 bases at V and 4 bases at J, leaving 12 bases unmatched. This CDR3 is 17 amino acids long. CDR3 residues: CASSSNPGGGLYNEQFF. CDR3 nucleotide sequence: TGTGCCAGCAGCTCCAACCCGGGGGGGGGCCTTTACAATGAGCAGTTCTTC.

This clonotype occurred many times. The genes are TRBV20-1 and TRBJ1-6; D is unresolved. The CDR3 runs to 19 residues. Germline CDR1 reads DFQATT; CDR2 reads SNEGSKA (reference sequence). Trimming left V 1 base short and J 0 bases short, with 19 bases between. This CDR3 is CSARVPVRDGSSYNSPLHF. CDR3 nucleotide sequence: TGCAGTGCTAGAGTCCCGGTAAGGGATGGAAGCTCCTATAATTCACCCCTCCACTTT.

Many counts were recorded for this clonotype. The J gene is TRBJ2-5, the V gene TRBV7-9; TRBD1 matches 10 bases. This CDR3 region has 15 residues. Germline V lookup: CDR1 SEHNR, CDR2 FQNEAQ (reference sequence). Trimming at V came to 2 bases and at J to 6 bases, leaving 6 bases not matched to a gene. DNA for the CDR3: TGTGCCAGCAGCTTAATTGGACAGGGGGGCCAGACCCAGTACTTC. Translating gives CASSLIGQGGQTQYF.

This clonotype was recorded at least ten times. The CDR3 spells CASSLMTSSETQYF. The CDR3 DNA sequence: TGTGCCAGCAGCTTGATGACTAGTTCTGAGACCCAGTACTTC. The chain employs TRBV7-3 and TRBJ2-5, with D perhaps TRBD2 (6 bases). The germline CDR1 and CDR2 sequences are SGHTA and FQGTGA. Trimming left V 3 bases short and J 5 bases short, with 13 bases between. This CDR3 comprises 14 residues.

This clonotype was picked up many times. Compared with germline, one end of the junction differs, possibly owing to a read error. The rearrangement links TRBV6-5 to TRBJ2-7, with TRBD2 matching 7 bases. The V gene's germline CDR1 is MNHEY and CDR2 SVGAGI. The CDR3 runs 12 residues. The chain's CDR3 is CASSSAGAPSCF. The CDR3 nucleotides read TGTGCCAGCAGTTCTGCGGGAGCGCCCAGTTGCTTC.

The chain is built from TRBV3-1 and TRBJ2-3; 9 positions agree with TRBD2. The CDR3 contains 16 residues. The germline V gene encodes CDR1 LGHDT and CDR2 YNNKEL (reference sequence). With 1 base clipped from V and 4 bases from J, the junction kept 6 bases outside the gene matches. The CDR3 DNA reads as TGTGCCAGCAGCCAAGGGCTAGCGGGATCAGCAGATACGCAGTATTTT. Translation gives CASSQGLAGSADTQYF.

This clonotype was seen ten or more times. This chain joins TRBV12-3 or TRBV12-4 and TRBJ2-1, with 16 positions matching TRBD2. The CDR3 runs 17 residues. V lost 3 bases to trimming and J lost 7 bases; unmatched junction nucleotides: 6. CDR3 protein: CASSFSGTSGGVNEQFF. CDR3 nucleotide sequence: TGTGCCAGCAGTTTCTCCGGGACTAGCGGGGGGGTAAATGAGCAGTTCTTC.

This chain connects TRBV6-5 to TRBJ1-2, with D tentatively TRBD1 (6 bases). The CDR3 is 13 residues long. Germline lookup yields CDR1 MNHEY and CDR2 SVGAGI. The V end lost 6 bases, the J end lost 7 bases, and 15 bases lay between the germline ends. The CDR3: CASSLGRGGGYTF. CDR3 in DNA: TGTGCCAGCAGCTTAGGCAGGGGCGGTGGCTACACCTTC.

This clonotype was counted many times. The chain links TRBV6-1 to TRBJ2-1; D is ambiguous. This CDR3 has 13 residues. The V end lost 4 bases, the J end lost 6 bases, and 10 bases lay between the germline ends. Germline-derived CDR1 and CDR2 are MNHNS and SASEGT. CDR3 nucleotides: TGTGCCAGCAGTGGGACCTTGCGCAATGAGCAGTTCTTC. Translated: CASSGTLRNEQFF.

This clonotype was counted many times. Here the CDR3 DNA reads TGTGCCAGCAGTGAAAGACAGGGGCAGTACTTC. Protein product: CASSERQGQYF. V gene TRBV2 combines with J gene TRBJ2-7; 7 nucleotides line up with TRBD1. J lost 9 bases, V lost 2 bases, and 1 base had no gene match. Germline V gene lookup returns CDR1 SNHLY and CDR2 FYNNEI. This CDR3 comprises 11 residues.

At least ten counts were recorded for this clonotype. The chain employs TRBV10-3 and TRBJ1-2; D not certain. V was cut by 4 bases and J by 0 bases, with 21 bases left in between. Germline CDR1 is ENHRY and CDR2 is SYGVKD. This CDR3 region has 18 residues. Here the CDR3 reads CAISARLESYVSNYGYTF. The CDR3 DNA is TGTGCCATCAGTGCGCGACTTGAGTCCTACGTTTCTAACTATGGCTACACCTTC.

This clonotype came up many times. This rearrangement joins TRBV29-1 to TRBJ2-5; D is unresolved. Germline CDR1 reads SQVTM; CDR2 reads ANQGSEA. The CDR3 covers 12 residues. V lost 2 bases to trimming and J lost 1 base, with 5 bases between them. The CDR3 loop reads CSVEPGQETQYF. The CDR3 coding sequence is TGCAGCGTTGAACCGGGCCAAGAGACCCAGTACTTC.

In this sample, this clonotype turned up many times. The CDR3 DNA reads as TGTGCCAGTAGTATGGTGGGCGGAGGGAGCACCGGGGAGCTGTTTTTT. This sequence encodes CASSMVGGGSTGELFF. This chain uses TRBV19 with TRBJ2-2; tentatively, D is TRBD2 (6 bases). Germline V gene data show CDR1 as LNHDA and CDR2 as SQIVND (reference sequence). This CDR3 is 16 amino acids long. V lost 3 bases and J lost 4, with 15 bases in between.